These 29 T cell receptor beta chains were all obtained from the same sample, sequenced in a study of OX40 agonist ivuxolimab in advanced cancers. Libraries were prepared by immunoSEQ multiplex PCR; TCRdb keeps only in-frame clonotypes and omits some of them. This table has approximately 52,000 clones, roughly 82% appearing once. Sequenced here: CD4+ or CD8+ T cells sorted from blood, sampled in a trial of the OX40 agonist ivuxolimab. These receptors were collected from an adult with an advanced solid tumor such as melanoma, head and neck, liver or kidney cancer.

The V gene is TRBV28, the J gene TRBJ2-7; 7 positions match TRBD1. J lost 3 bases, V lost 7 bases, and 3 bases had no gene match. Germline values: CDR1 MDHEN, CDR2 SYDVKM. CDR3 length: 12 amino acids. The DNA of the CDR3 is TGTGCCAGCAATTCAGGGGGCTACGAGCAGTACTTC. Its translation: CASNSGGYEQYF.

The chain's CDR3 is CASSFPVGQSNGYTF. The DNA for the CDR3 is TGTGCCAGCAGTTTTCCGGTAGGACAGTCAAATGGCTACACCTTC. The rearrangement uses TRBV28 and TRBJ1-2; D is possibly TRBD1 (6 bases). Per the germline V gene, CDR1 is MDHEN and CDR2 is SYDVKM. This CDR3 contains 15 residues. V was clipped by 3 bases and J by 6 bases, with 17 bases between them.

The rearrangement links TRBV19 to TRBJ2-7; D may match TRBD1 or TRBD2 (7 bases each). CDR1 is LNHDA and CDR2 is SQIVND in the germline V gene (reference sequence). The V gene lost 2 bases and the J gene lost 3 bases, with 11 bases spanning the gap. The CDR3 totals 14 residues. CDR3 DNA sequence: TGTGCCAGTAGTATAAGCGGGACAGTCTACGAGCAGTACTTC. It encodes CASSISGTVYEQYF.

J is TRBJ2-3 and V is TRBV6-6, with 9 bases aligning to TRBD2. The CDR3 length is 14 residues. Germline V lookup: CDR1 MNHNY, CDR2 SVGAGI (reference sequence). V gave up 4 bases and J gave up 5 bases; unmatched junction bases: 4. CDR3 coding DNA: TGTGCCAGCAGTTTTAGCGGGGGTGAAGATACGCAGTATTTT. This gives the protein CASSFSGGEDTQYF.

This chain links TRBV5-1 with TRBJ2-1; D unresolved. V lost 2 bases and J 8 bases, leaving 5 bases between the germline ends. CDR1 is SGHRS and CDR2 is YFSETQ in the germline V gene. The CDR3 is 11 amino acids. The CDR3 region is CASSLDYEQFF. The CDR3 region has the DNA TGCGCCAGCAGCTTAGACTATGAGCAGTTCTTC.

This clone occurred once. The J gene is TRBJ2-5, the V gene TRBV5-1, with 9 bases matching TRBD1. V shed 0 bases and J 2 bases; nucleotides not matched to a gene: 5. CDR1 SGHRS and CDR2 YFSETQ come from the germline V gene. This CDR3 is 16 amino acids long. The CDR3 reads CASSLGNRGRQETQYF. CDR3 coding DNA: TGCGCCAGCAGCTTGGGGAACAGGGGGCGGCAAGAGACCCAGTACTTC. Together with reference TRBV5-1 and TRBJ2-5, the CDR3 gives the full variable domain: KAGVTQTPRYLIKTRGQQVTLSCSPISGHRSVSWYQQTPGQGLQFLFEYFSETQRNKGNFPGRFSGRQFSNSRSEMNVSTLELGDSALYLCASSLGNRGRQETQYFGPGTRLLVL.

The gene calls are TRBV10-3 and TRBJ1-1; weak D call: TRBD1 (5 bases). Germline V gene sequence: CDR1 ENHRY, CDR2 SYGVKD. The ends were cut back, 6 bases at V and 3 bases at J, with 14 bases in the middle. This CDR3 comprises 14 residues. The CDR3 region is CAIRDGGGDTEAFF. The CDR3 DNA follows: TGTGCCATCAGGGACGGCGGGGGGGACACTGAAGCTTTCTTT.

This clone was seen a single time. This chain links TRBV7-2 with TRBJ2-7; TRBD1 agrees at 8 bases. The CDR3 length is 14 residues. V shed 4 bases, J shed 7 bases, and the junction held 9 bases outside the gene matches. Germline CDR1 SGHTA, CDR2 FQGNSA. The CDR3 nucleotides are TGTGCCAGCAGCTACGGACAGGGCCCCCCGGAGCAGTACTTC. It encodes CASSYGQGPPEQYF.

V gene TRBV5-1 combines with J gene TRBJ2-7; no firm D call. Germline V gives CDR1 SGHRS, CDR2 YFSETQ. V was clipped by 3 bases and J by 1 base, with 11 bases between them. The length of the CDR3 is 14 residues. The CDR3 coding sequence is TGCGCCAGCAGCTGGGAACATGTTTCCTACGAGCAGTACTTC. This gives the protein CASSWEHVSYEQYF.

The V gene is TRBV7-2, the J gene TRBJ2-7, with unresolved D. Per germline, CDR1 SGHTA and CDR2 FQGNSA. V lost 3 bases and J lost 2, with 14 bases in between. The length of the CDR3 is 15 residues. CDR3 nucleotide sequence: TGTGCCAGCAGCTTTACCGGGCCCCCTCCCTACGAGCAGTACTTC. It is translated as CASSFTGPPPYEQYF.

The V call is TRBV12-5, the J call TRBJ2-5; a weak D match, TRBD1 (5 bases). V lost 6 bases, J lost 9 bases, and 14 bases lay in between. This CDR3 has 12 residues. Germline CDR1 and CDR2: LGHNT and FRNRAP. CDR3: CASGQGKRPQYF. CDR3 nucleotides: TGTGCTAGTGGGCAGGGCAAGAGACCCCAGTACTTC.

The chain employs TRBV7-2 and TRBJ1-1; D is perhaps TRBD1 (6 bases). The CDR3 spans 13 residues. Germline V gene lookup returns CDR1 SGHTA and CDR2 FQGNSA. Trimming took 5 bases from V and 2 from J, leaving 9 bases between them. The CDR3 DNA reads as TGTGCCAGCAGCCTGACAGGAAACACTGAAGCTTTCTTT. As protein: CASSLTGNTEAFF.

The chain is built from TRBV30 and TRBJ2-6; D is tentatively TRBD1 or TRBD2 (5 bases each). CDR1 and CDR2 from the germline V gene are GTSNPN and SVGIG (reference sequence). The CDR3 has 14 residues. Trimming took off 0 bases at V and 10 bases at J, with 13 bases between the two ends. CDR3 region: CAWSVLGVVNVLTF. CDR3 DNA: TGTGCCTGGAGTGTACTGGGGGTAGTTAACGTCCTGACTTTC.

The genes are TRBV5-1 and TRBJ2-5; TRBD1 matches at 11 bases. The CDR3 totals 16 residues. The germline gives CDR1 SGHRS, CDR2 YFSETQ. The V gene end was trimmed by 4 bases and the J gene end by 5 bases; junction bases not matched to a gene: 10. The CDR3 sequence is CASSDGQGALTETQYF. Written as DNA, the CDR3 is TGCGCCAGCAGCGATGGACAGGGGGCGCTTACTGAGACCCAGTACTTC.

CDR3 sequence (DNA): TGTGCCAGCAGCTTGGATGGGCGGCCGGATCAGCCCCAGCATTTT. Encoded protein: CASSLDGRPDQPQHF. This chain connects TRBV5-4 to TRBJ1-5; no definite D call. Germline V CDR1 and CDR2: SGHNT, YYREEE (reference sequence). The CDR3 extends over 15 amino acids. Trimming shortened V by 0 bases and J by 5 bases, and 12 bases separated the two germline ends.

The V call is TRBV7-2, the J call TRBJ2-3; 7 nucleotides match TRBD2. Trimming at V came to 3 bases and at J to 0 bases, leaving 12 bases not matched to a gene. This CDR3 has 18 amino acids. Germline-derived CDR1 and CDR2 are SGHTA and FQGNSA. The CDR3, as DNA: TGTGCCAGCAGCTTGGCCCTGGGCTGGGGGGGGAGCACAGATACGCAGTATTTT. Translating it yields CASSLALGWGGSTDTQYF.

This clone occurred a few times. This rearrangement joins TRBV7-2 to TRBJ1-5; D is perhaps TRBD1 (5 bases). Germline CDR1 is SGHTA and CDR2 is FQGNSA. CDR3 length equals 15 residues. Trimming pared 1 base from V and 6 bases from J, leaving 13 bases between. The CDR3 reads CASSLVDNSAQPQHF. CDR3 DNA: TGTGCCAGCAGCTTAGTGGACAACAGCGCTCAGCCCCAGCATTTT.

The V call is TRBV11-3, the J call TRBJ1-3; 8 bases align to TRBD1. This CDR3 contains 18 residues. The trim removed 0 bases at V and 1 base at J, leaving 8 bases unmatched. In germline, CDR1 is SGHNT, CDR2 YENEEA. Written as DNA, the CDR3 is TGTGCCAGCAGCTTAGAAGAAGGGCAGGGGGCGTCTGGAAACACCATATATTTT. Translation gives CASSLEEGQGASGNTIYF.

This chain connects TRBV7-3 to TRBJ1-3, with TRBD1 as a possible D gene (5 bases). The CDR3 has 15 residues. The germline CDR1 and CDR2 sequences are SGHTA and FQGTGA. Trimming removed 2 bases at V and 4 bases at J, with 12 bases between. CDR3 residues: CASSLVGTVGNTIYF. Written as DNA, the CDR3 is TGTGCCAGCAGCTTAGTTGGGACGGTCGGAAACACCATATATTTT.

V gene TRBV9 combines with J gene TRBJ1-6; D remains unclear. V was pared by 0 bases and J by 5 bases, with 9 bases between. The germline V gene has CDR1 SGDLS and CDR2 YYNGEE. The CDR3 extends over 15 amino acids. CDR3 nucleotides: TGTGCCAGCAGCGTAGAAGGTAGGGATAATTCACCCCTCCACTTT. Translated, it gives CASSVEGRDNSPLHF.

The V call is TRBV25-1, the J call TRBJ1-6, with a possible D match to TRBD1 (5 bases). CDR1 is MGHDK and CDR2 is SYGVNS in the germline V gene. There are 16 residues in the CDR3. The V gene lost 2 bases and the J gene lost 5 bases, with 13 bases spanning the gap. CDR3 amino acids: CASSENAGLDNSPLHF. Written as DNA, the CDR3 is TGTGCCAGCAGTGAAAATGCGGGACTCGATAATTCACCCCTCCACTTT.

The chain links TRBV10-3 to TRBJ2-1, with 11 bases that match TRBD1. Germline lookup yields CDR1 ENHRY and CDR2 SYGVKD. V lost 9 bases to trimming and J lost 5 bases; unmatched junction nucleotides: 12. CDR3 length: 16 amino acids. The DNA of the CDR3 is TGTGCCATAGGACAGGGGGCGACGGGGCCCAACAATGAGCAGTTCTTC. It codes for CAIGQGATGPNNEQFF.

V gene TRBV27 combines with J gene TRBJ2-1; D is possibly TRBD1 or TRBD2 (5 bases each). Trimming pared 4 bases from V and 8 bases from J, leaving 15 bases between. CDR1 MNHEY and CDR2 SMNVEV come from the germline V gene (reference sequence). This CDR3 has 14 amino acids. The CDR3 here is CASSYGHRDDEQFF. The CDR3 DNA reads TGTGCCAGCAGTTACGGACATAGGGACGATGAGCAGTTCTTC.

Only a few counts were recorded for this clone. V is TRBV21-1 and J is TRBJ2-3. TRBV21-1 is a listed pseudogene. The CDR3 spans 15 residues. CDR3 DNA: TGTGCCAGCAGCAAAAAGGGACCCGGCACAGATACGCAGTATTTT. Translated, it gives CASSKKGPGTDTQYF.

J is TRBJ1-4 and V is TRBV6-5; no clear D. CDR1 is MNHEY, CDR2 SVGAGI, per germline. The CDR3 spans 11 residues. V shed 11 bases and J shed 6 bases, with 10 bases lying between them. The chain's CDR3 is CAGRRDEKLFF. Here the CDR3 DNA reads TGTGCCGGCCGGAGAGATGAAAAACTGTTTTTT.

V and J are TRBV11-2 and TRBJ1-6, with a weak D call TRBD1 (6 bases). The V and J ends lost 5 bases and 10 bases respectively, with 18 bases between them. The CDR3 has 15 residues. Germline values: CDR1 SGHAT, CDR2 FQNNGV. CDR3 amino acids: CASSPMTGVRSPLHF. CDR3 DNA: TGTGCCAGCAGCCCTATGACAGGAGTGAGATCACCCCTCCACTTT.

The rearrangement links TRBV5-5 to TRBJ1-6; D gene uncertain. The V gene's germline CDR1 is SGHKS and CDR2 YYEKEE (reference sequence). This CDR3 comprises 12 residues. Between the trimmed V and J ends, which lost 4 bases and 5 bases, there was a span of 4 bases. CDR3 DNA sequence: TGTGCCAGCAGCCCTGATAATTCACCCCTCCACTTT. Protein: CASSPDNSPLHF. Full variable domain (missing parts from reference TRBV5-5 and TRBJ1-6): DAGVTQSPTHLIKTRGQQVTLRCSPISGHKSVSWYQQVLGQGPQFIFQYYEKEERGRGNFPDRFSARQFPNYSSELNVNALLLGDSALYLCASSPDNSPLHFGNGTRLTVT.

The CDR3 sequence is CASSETPQSGNYGYTF. The CDR3 DNA is TGTGCCAGCAGTGAAACGCCTCAATCGGGTAACTATGGCTACACCTTC. The V gene is TRBV6-1, the J gene TRBJ1-2; D is unclear. Germline-derived CDR1 and CDR2 are MNHNS and SASEGT. Trimming pared 2 bases from V and 1 base from J, leaving 14 bases between. The CDR3 is 16 residues long.

The V gene is TRBV6-1, the J gene TRBJ1-1; no clear D. CDR3 size: 15 residues. Per germline, CDR1 MNHNS and CDR2 SASEGT. V was clipped by 0 bases and J by 6 bases, with 14 bases between them. The CDR3 DNA reads as TGTGCCAGCAGTGAAGCGAAGGGAAGGGTTGCTGAAGCTTTCTTT. Translated: CASSEAKGRVAEAFF.